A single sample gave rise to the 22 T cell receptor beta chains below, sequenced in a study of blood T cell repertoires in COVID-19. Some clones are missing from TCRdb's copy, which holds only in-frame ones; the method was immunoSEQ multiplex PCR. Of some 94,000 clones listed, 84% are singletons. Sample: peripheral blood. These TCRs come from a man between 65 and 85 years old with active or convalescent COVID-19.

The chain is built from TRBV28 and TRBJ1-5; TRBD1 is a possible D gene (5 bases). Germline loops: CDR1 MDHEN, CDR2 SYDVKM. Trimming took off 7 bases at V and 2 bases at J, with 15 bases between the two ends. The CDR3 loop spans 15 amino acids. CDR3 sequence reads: CASMVGEVGNQPQHF. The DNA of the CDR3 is TGTGCCAGCATGGTGGGGGAGGTGGGCAATCAGCCCCAGCATTTT.

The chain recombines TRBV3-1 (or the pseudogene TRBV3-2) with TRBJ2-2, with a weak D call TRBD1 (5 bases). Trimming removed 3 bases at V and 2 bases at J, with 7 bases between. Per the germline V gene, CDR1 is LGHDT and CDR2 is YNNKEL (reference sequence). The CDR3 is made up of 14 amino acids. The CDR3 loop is CASSHRENTGELFF. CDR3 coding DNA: TGTGCCAGCAGCCACAGGGAAAACACCGGGGAGCTGTTTTTT.

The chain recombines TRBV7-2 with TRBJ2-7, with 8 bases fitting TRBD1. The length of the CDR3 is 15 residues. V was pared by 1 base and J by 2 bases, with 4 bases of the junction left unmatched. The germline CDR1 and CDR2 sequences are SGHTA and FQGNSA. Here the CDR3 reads CASSLVGTGTYEQYF. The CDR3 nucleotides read TGTGCCAGCAGCTTAGTCGGGACAGGCACCTACGAGCAGTACTTC. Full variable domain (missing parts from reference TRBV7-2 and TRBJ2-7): GAGVSQSPSNKVTEKGKDVELRCDPISGHTALYWYRQSLGQGLEFLIYFQGNSAPDKSGLPSDRFSAERTGGSVSTLTIQRTQQEDSAVYLCASSLVGTGTYEQYFGPGTRLTVT.

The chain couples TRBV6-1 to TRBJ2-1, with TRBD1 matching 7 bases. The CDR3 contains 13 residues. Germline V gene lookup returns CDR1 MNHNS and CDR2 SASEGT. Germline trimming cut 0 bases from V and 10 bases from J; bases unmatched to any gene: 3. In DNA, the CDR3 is TGTGCCAGCAGTGAAGCTGTCAGGGGGGAGCAGTTCTTC. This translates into CASSEAVRGEQFF.

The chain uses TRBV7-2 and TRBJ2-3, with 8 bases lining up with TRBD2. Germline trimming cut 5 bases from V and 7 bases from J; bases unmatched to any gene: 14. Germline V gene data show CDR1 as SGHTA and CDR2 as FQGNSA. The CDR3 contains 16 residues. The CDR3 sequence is CASSERAGGVVNTQYF. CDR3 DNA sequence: TGTGCCAGCAGCGAACGCGCGGGGGGAGTCGTTAATACGCAGTATTTT.

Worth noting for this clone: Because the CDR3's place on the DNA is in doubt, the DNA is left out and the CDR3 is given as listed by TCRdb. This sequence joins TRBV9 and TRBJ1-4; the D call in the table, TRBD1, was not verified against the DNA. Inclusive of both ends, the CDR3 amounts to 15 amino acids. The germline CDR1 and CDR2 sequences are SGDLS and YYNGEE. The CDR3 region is CASSVEGFFGEKLFF.

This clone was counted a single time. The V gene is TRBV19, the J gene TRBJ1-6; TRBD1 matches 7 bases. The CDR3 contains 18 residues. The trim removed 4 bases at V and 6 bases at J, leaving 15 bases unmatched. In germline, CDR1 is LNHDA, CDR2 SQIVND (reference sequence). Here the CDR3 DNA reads TGTGCCAGTAGTACTGGTCGTCGGATCCGGGACAGTAATTCACCCCTCCACTTT. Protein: CASSTGRRIRDSNSPLHF. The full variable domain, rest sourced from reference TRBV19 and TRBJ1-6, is DGGITQSPKYLFRKEGQNVTLSCEQNLNHDAMYWYRQDPGQGLRLIYYSQIVNDFQKGDIAEGYSVSREKKESFPLTVTSAQKNPTAFYLCASSTGRRIRDSNSPLHFGNGTRLTVT.

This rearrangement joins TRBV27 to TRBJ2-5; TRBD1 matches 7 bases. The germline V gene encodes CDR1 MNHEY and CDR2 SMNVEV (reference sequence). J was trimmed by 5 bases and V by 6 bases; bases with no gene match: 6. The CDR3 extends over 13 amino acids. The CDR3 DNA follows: TGTGCCAGCAGCCCAGGGACAGCGGAGACCCAGTACTTC. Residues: CASSPGTAETQYF.

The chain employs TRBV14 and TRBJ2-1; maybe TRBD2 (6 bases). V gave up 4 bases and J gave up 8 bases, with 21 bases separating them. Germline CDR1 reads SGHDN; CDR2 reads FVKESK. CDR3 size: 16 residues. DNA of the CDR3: TGTGCCAGCAGCCTAAGGAGTTTTTGGGCTAGCGATGAGCAGTTCTTC. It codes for CASSLRSFWASDEQFF.

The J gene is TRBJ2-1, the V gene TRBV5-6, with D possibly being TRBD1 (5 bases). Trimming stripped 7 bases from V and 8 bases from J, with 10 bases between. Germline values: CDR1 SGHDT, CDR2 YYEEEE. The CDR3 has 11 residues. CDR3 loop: CASSTDYEQFF. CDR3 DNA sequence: TGTGCCAGCTCGACAGACTATGAGCAGTTCTTC.

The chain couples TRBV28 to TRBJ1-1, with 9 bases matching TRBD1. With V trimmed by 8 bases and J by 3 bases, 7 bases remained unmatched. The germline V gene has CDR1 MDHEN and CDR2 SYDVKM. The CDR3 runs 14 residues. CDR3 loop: CASGRGQGYTEAFF. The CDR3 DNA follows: TGTGCCAGCGGAAGGGGACAGGGCTACACTGAAGCTTTCTTT. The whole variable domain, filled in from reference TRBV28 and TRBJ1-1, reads DVKVTQSSRYLVKRTGEKVFLECVQDMDHENMFWYRQDPGLGLRLIYFSYDVKMKEKGDIPEGYSVSREKKERFSLILESASTNQTSMYLCASGRGQGYTEAFFGQGTRLTVV.

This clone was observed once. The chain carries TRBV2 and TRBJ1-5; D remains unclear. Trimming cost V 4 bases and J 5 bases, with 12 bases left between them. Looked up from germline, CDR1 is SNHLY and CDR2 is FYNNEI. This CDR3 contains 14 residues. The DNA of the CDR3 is TGTGCCAGCAGTGCGGTAGGGAGTGATCAGCCCCAGCATTTT. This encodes CASSAVGSDQPQHF.

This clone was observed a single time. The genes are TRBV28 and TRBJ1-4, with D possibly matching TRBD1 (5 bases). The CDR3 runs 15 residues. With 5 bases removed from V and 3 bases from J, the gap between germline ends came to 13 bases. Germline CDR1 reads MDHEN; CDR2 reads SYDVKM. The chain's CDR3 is CASSSPEQANEKLFF. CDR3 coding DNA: TGTGCCAGCAGTAGCCCGGAACAGGCTAATGAAAAACTGTTTTTT.

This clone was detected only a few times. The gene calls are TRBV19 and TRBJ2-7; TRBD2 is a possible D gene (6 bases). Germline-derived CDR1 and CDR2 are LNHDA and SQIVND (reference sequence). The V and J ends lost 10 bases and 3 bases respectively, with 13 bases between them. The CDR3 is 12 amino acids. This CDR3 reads CATLGLNYEQYF. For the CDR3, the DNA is TGTGCCACCCTGGGACTTAACTACGAGCAGTACTTC.

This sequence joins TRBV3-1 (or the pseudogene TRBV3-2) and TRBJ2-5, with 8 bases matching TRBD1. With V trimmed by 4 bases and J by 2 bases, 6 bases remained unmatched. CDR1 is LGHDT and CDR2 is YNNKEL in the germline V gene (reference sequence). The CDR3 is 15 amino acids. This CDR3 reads CASSLGTGKQETQYF. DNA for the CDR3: TGTGCCAGCAGCCTCGGGACAGGCAAACAAGAGACCCAGTACTTC.

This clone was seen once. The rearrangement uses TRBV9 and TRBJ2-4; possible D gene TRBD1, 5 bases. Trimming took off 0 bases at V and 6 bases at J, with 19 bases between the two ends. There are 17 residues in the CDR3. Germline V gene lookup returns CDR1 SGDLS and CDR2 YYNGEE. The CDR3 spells CASSVDVAGNSANIQYF. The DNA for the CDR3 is TGTGCCAGCAGCGTAGATGTAGCAGGGAACTCCGCAAACATTCAGTACTTC.

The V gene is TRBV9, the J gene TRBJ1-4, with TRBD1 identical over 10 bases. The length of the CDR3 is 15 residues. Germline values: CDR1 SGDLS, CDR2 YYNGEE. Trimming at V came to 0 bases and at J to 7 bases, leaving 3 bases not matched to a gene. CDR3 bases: TGTGCCAGCAGCGTAGGGGGGACAGGGGTTGAAAAACTGTTTTTT. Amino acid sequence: CASSVGGTGVEKLFF.

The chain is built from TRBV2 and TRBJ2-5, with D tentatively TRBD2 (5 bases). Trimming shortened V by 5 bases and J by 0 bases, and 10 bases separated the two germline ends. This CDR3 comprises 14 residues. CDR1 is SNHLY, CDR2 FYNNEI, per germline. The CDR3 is CASSRTQYQETQYF. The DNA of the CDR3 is TGTGCCAGCAGTCGGACTCAGTACCAAGAGACCCAGTACTTC. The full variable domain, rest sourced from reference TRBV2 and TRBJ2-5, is EPEVTQTPSHQVTQMGQEVILRCVPISNHLYFYWYRQILGQKVEFLVSFYNNEISEKSEIFDDQFSVERPDGSNFTLKIRSTKLEDSAMYFCASSRTQYQETQYFGPGTRLLVL.

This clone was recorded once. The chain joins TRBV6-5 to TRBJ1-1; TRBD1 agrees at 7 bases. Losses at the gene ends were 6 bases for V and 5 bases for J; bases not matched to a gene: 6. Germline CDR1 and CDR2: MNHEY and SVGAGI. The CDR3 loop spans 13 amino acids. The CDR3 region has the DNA TGTGCCAGCAGATATACAGGGGTAACTGAAGCTTTCTTT. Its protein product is CASRYTGVTEAFF.

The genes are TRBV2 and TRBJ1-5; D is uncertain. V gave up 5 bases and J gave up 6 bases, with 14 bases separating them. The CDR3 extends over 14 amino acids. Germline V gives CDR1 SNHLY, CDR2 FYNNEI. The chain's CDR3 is CASSPSGLLQPQHF. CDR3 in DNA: TGTGCCAGCAGTCCGTCCGGGTTGCTTCAGCCCCAGCATTTT.

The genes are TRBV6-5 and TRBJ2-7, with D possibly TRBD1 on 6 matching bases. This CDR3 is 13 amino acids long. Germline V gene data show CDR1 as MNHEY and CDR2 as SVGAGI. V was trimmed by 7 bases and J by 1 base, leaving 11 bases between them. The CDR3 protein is CASNRRGSYEQYF. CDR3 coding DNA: TGTGCCAGCAATCGCAGGGGTTCCTACGAGCAGTACTTC.

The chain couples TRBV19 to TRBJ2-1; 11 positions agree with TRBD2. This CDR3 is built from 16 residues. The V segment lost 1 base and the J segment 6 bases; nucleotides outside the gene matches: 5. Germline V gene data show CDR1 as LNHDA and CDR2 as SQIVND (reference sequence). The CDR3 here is CASSIATSGGANEQFF. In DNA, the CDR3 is TGTGCCAGTAGTATAGCAACTAGCGGGGGAGCCAATGAGCAGTTCTTC.